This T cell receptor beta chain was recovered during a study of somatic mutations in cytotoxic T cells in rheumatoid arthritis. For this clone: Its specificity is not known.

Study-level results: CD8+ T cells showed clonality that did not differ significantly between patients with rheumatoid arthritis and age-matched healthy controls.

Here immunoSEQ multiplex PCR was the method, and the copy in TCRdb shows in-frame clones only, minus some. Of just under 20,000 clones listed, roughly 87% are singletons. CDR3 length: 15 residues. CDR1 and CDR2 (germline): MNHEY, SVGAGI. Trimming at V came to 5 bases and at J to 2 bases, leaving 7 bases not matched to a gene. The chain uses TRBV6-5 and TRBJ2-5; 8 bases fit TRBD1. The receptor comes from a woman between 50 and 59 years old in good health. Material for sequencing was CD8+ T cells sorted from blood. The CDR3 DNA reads TGTGCCAGCAGTCCGCGGACAGGGTGGCAAGAGACCCAGTACTTC. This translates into CASSPRTGWQETQYF.